This T cell receptor (beta chain) was profiled in a study of T cells in Graves' hyperthyroidism and ophthalmopathy. This clonotype came up a few times. The antigen is unknown. The study left out patients who had uncontrolled infection, other autoimmune disease, pregnancy or lactation. Broader study findings: In simple terms, a model built on 13 V-J features told ophthalmopathy apart from stable hyperthyroidism. Most clonotypes expanded in the thyroid (above 0.001) were also present in blood. The model foresaw ophthalmopathy a median about 6.5 months prior to onset.

The CDR3 contains 13 residues. CDR1 is SNHLY and CDR2 is FYNNEI in the germline V gene. V lost 8 bases and J lost 9, with 20 bases in between. Researchers amplified the TCR beta CDR3 regions from RNA transcripts. The HTBI primer set served for first-round RT-PCR of the TCR CDR3. Via MiXCR, TCRdb re-called the multiplex PCR reads, giving one row per CDR3 protein. The sample consists of approximately 400,000 distinct CDR3 sequences, roughly 18% of them appearing once. Sequenced material: blood. This sequence originates from a man between 18 and 29 years old with Graves' ophthalmopathy. The V call is TRBV2, the J call TRBJ2-7, with D maybe TRBD1 (7 bases). Here the CDR3 DNA reads TGTGCCAGCGCCCCGCCTCACAGGGGAGGGCAGTACTTC. Its translation is CASAPPHRGGQYF.